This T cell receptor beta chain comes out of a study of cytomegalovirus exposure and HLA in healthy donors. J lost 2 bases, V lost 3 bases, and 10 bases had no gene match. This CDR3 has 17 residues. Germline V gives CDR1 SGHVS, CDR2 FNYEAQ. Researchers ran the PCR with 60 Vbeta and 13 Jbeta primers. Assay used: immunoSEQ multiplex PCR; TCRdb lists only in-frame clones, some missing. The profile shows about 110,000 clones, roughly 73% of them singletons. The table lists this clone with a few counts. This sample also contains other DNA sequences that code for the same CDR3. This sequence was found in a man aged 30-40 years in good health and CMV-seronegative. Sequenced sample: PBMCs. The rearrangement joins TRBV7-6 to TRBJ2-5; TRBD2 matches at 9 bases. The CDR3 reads CASSFGVAGALQETQYF. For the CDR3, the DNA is TGTGCCAGCAGCTTTGGAGTAGCGGGGGCCTTACAAGAGACCCAGTACTTC.